This is a list of T cell receptor beta chains from one sample in a study of blood T cell repertoires in COVID-19. Generated by immunoSEQ multiplex PCR, the TCRdb table keeps only in-frame clones and is missing some. The repertoire holds hundreds of thousands of clones, about 87% seen once, with around 3% in the top ten. Sample: peripheral blood. The receptors come from a human donor in a cohort sampled during active COVID-19. Both conserved end residues are part of each CDR3. A D gene is named only where the DNA matches it firmly. Where a row states a size, it is once, few, many or the class of an expanded clone; other rows omit it.

d_call	j_call	clone_size	v_call	cdr3_aa	cdr3_nt
NA	TRBJ2-1	NA	TRBV7-9	CALGGRTGTYNEQFF	TGTGCCCTCGGGGGGAGGACAGGGACCTACAATGAGCAGTTCTTC
NA	TRBJ1-3	NA	TRBV19	CASSQRGPASSGNTIYF	TGTGCCAGTAGCCAGAGAGGGCCTGCCAGCTCTGGAAACACCATATATTTT
NA	TRBJ2-2	NA	TRBV24-1	CATRGGNTGELFF	TGTGCCACCAGGGGGGGGAACACCGGGGAGCTGTTTTTT
NA	TRBJ2-2	few	TRBV7-3	CASSSRGGGENTGELFF	TGTGCCAGCAGCTCCCGAGGGGGCGGGGAGAACACCGGGGAGCTGTTTTTT
NA	TRBJ2-2	once	TRBV4-1	CASSHPFEIPPGELFF	TGCGCCAGCAGCCATCCCTTTGAGATCCCGCCCGGGGAGCTGTTTTTT
NA	TRBJ2-7	NA	TRBV2	CASSSLDSRSYEQYF	TGTGCCAGCAGTTCTTTGGACTCCCGTTCCTACGAGCAGTACTTC
TRBD1	TRBJ1-2	NA	TRBV12-3/TRBV12-4	CASSDRGHYGYTF	TGTGCCAGCAGCGACAGGGGGCACTATGGCTACACCTTC
TRBD1	TRBJ1-2	NA	TRBV2	CASSVGTVYGYTF	TGTGCCAGCAGTGTCGGGACAGTCTATGGCTACACCTTC
NA	TRBJ2-3	NA	TRBV11-2	CASSLNRQPGDTQYF	TGTGCCAGCAGCTTAAATAGACAGCCTGGGGATACGCAGTATTTT
TRBD2	TRBJ2-3	NA	TRBV24-1	CATSELAGAGVDTQYF	TGTGCCACCAGCGAACTAGCGGGAGCCGGGGTGGATACGCAGTATTTT
TRBD2	TRBJ2-7	few	TRBV2	CASSPSGPIYEQYF	TGTGCCAGCAGCCCTAGCGGACCAATCTACGAGCAGTACTTC
TRBD2	TRBJ2-2	NA	TRBV29-1	CSAVLAGGPNGELFF	TGCAGCGCCGTACTAGCGGGGGGGCCGAACGGGGAGCTGTTTTTT
NA	TRBJ1-2	NA	TRBV3-1/TRBV3-2	CASSQIPGTIYGYTF	TGTGCCAGCAGCCAAATACCTGGTACAATCTATGGCTACACCTTC
TRBD1	TRBJ1-1	NA	TRBV30	CARSVEGARTEAFF	TGTGCCCGGTCAGTGGAGGGGGCGCGCACTGAAGCTTTCTTT
NA	TRBJ1-5	NA	TRBV27	CASSSKLRNQPQHF	TGTGCCAGCAGTTCCAAGTTGAGGAATCAGCCCCAGCATTTT
NA	TRBJ1-3	NA	TRBV4-1	CASRTAGFGNTIYF	TGCGCCAGCCGGACCGCAGGGTTTGGAAACACCATATATTTT
NA	TRBJ1-5	NA	TRBV30	CAWSVEQGYRNGNQPQHF	TGTGCCTGGAGTGTGGAGCAGGGGTATAGGAATGGCAATCAGCCCCAGCATTTT
NA	TRBJ2-1	NA	TRBV19	CASSTAGYNEQFF	TGTGCCAGTAGTACGGCAGGTTACAATGAGCAGTTCTTC
NA	TRBJ2-3	once	TRBV10-3	CAISEPSTDTQYF	TGTGCCATCAGTGAGCCTAGCACAGATACGCAGTATTTT
TRBD1	TRBJ2-1	NA	TRBV24-1	CATSDPGTGVWNEQFF	TGTGCCACCAGTGATCCCGGGACAGGGGTATGGAATGAGCAGTTCTTC
TRBD1	TRBJ2-2	NA	TRBV5-1	CASSQGTGASGELFF	TGCGCCAGCAGCCAAGGGACAGGGGCCTCTGGGGAGCTGTTTTTT